A selection of T cell receptor beta chains follows, all from one sample in a study of shared clonotypes between healthy human individuals. Repertoires were generated with immunoSEQ multiplex PCR, while TCRdb's copy carries only in-frame clones and drops some. The data contain around 750,000 clones, around 72% of them singletons. Material: memory CD4+ T cells sorted from blood. Receptor source: a woman aged 30 to 39 in good health. CDR3s include the opening cysteine and the closing phenylalanine or tryptophan. A D gene is named only where the DNA matches it firmly.

>NA|TRBV19
CASAWTEGRIGDQPQHF
>NA|TRBV6-5
CASRLYAGQNYEQYF
>NA|TRBV29-1
CSVEDQLNTEAFF
>NA|TRBV27
CASSLSSNRNQPQHF
>NA|TRBV4-1
CASSQGPGLGEQYF
>NA|TRBV12-2
CASRLAAGPPPEQFF
>NA|TRBV19
CASSIDSGDSYF
>NA|TRBV7-2
CASSLSGASGRANTEAFF
>NA|TRBV20-1
CSAGRDYGYTF
>NA|TRBV29-1
CSVGRTGSEAFF
>TRBD1|TRBV5-1
CASSLRVTGSYEQYF
>TRBD1|TRBV5-4
CASSKGWPGQATYEQYF
>NA|TRBV5-1
CASHRSILGRQETQYF
>NA|TRBV5-1
CASSTGTQAGELFF
>TRBD1|TRBV5-1
CASSLGTGSSNQPQHF
>NA|TRBV10-1
CASSEGQNNQETQYF
>TRBD1|TRBV28
CASSRRGRGNTIYF
>TRBD1|TRBV7-9
CASSNSPGQGIETQYF
>TRBD2|TRBV15
CATTSGRGGEQFF
>TRBD1|TRBV6-5
CASSKQGIGTEAFF
>NA|TRBV28
CASSSLLLTDTQYF
>TRBD2|TRBV28
CASRTLTSGTYEQYF
>TRBD1|TRBV27
CASSPRTGLSNEQFF
>TRBD1|TRBV10-3
CAIGQGTGGNQPQHF
>NA|TRBV2
CASRGDGRLGGELFF
>NA|TRBV5-8
CASSHPVNTEAFF
>TRBD1|TRBV5-1
CASSVGQDVDTQYF
>TRBD1|TRBV5-5
CASSLVQGIEETQYF
>NA|TRBV30
CAWTRTAEAFF
>TRBD1|TRBV27
CASSFGTGVYEQYF
>NA|TRBV2
CASGPQGAGANVLTF
>NA|TRBV28
CASSQIYEKLFF
>NA|TRBV28
CASSTMDSLRRGIEQFF
>TRBD1|TRBV11-2
CASSYQGDETQYF
>NA|TRBV5-1
CASSLEQGRGDYEQYF
>NA|TRBV7-9
CASSLVGGSNEKLFF